This is a list of T cell receptor beta chains from one sample in a study of cytomegalovirus exposure and HLA in healthy donors. Profiling relied on immunoSEQ multiplex PCR, and the TCRdb table lists in-frame clones only, not all of them. The data show about 130,000 clones, around 73% seen once. The sequencing input was PBMCs. Receptors were obtained from a human donor in good health. The CDR3 runs from the conserved cysteine through the conserved F or W. A D gene is named only where the DNA matches it firmly. Size tells how often a clone was seen (once, few, many) or the class of an expanded clone, and some rows leave it out.

d_call | j_call | clone_size | v_call | cdr3_nt | cdr3_aa
NA | TRBJ1-1 | NA | TRBV4-2 | TGTGCCAGCAGCCAAGGGGCAGGGAACACTGAAGCTTTCTTT | CASSQGAGNTEAFF
NA | TRBJ2-5 | NA | TRBV12-5 | TGTGCTAGTGGTTTGTCCAGGGGCGAGACCCAGTACTTC | CASGLSRGETQYF
NA | TRBJ1-1 | NA | TRBV27 | TGTGCCAGCAGCCCTAACCCGAACACTGAAGCTTTCTTT | CASSPNPNTEAFF
TRBD2 | TRBJ2-1 | NA | TRBV27 | TGTGCCAGCAGTTCACTGTGGACTAGGACTAGCGGAGACAATGAGCAGTTCTTC | CASSSLWTRTSGDNEQFF
TRBD1 | TRBJ2-7 | few | TRBV28 | TGTGCCAGCAGTAGGACAGGGACCTCCTACGAGCAGTACTTC | CASSRTGTSYEQYF
TRBD1 | TRBJ2-7 | NA | TRBV5-6 | TGTGCCAGCAGCTCCGGGACAGGGTTTAGCGAGCAGTACTTC | CASSSGTGFSEQYF
NA | TRBJ1-1 | NA | TRBV7-2 | TGTGCCAGCAGCTTATTGAGGGTACTGACTGAAGCTTTCTTT | CASSLLRVLTEAFF
TRBD1 | TRBJ1-5 | once | TRBV27 | TGTGCCAGCAGTTACCGACAGGGTAGTCAGCCCCAGCATTTT | CASSYRQGSQPQHF
NA | TRBJ2-7 | few | TRBV11-1 | TGTGCCAGCAGCTTTGACAGAGGCGCAAGGGTCTACGAGCAGTACTTC | CASSFDRGARVYEQYF
NA | TRBJ1-2 | NA | TRBV28 | TGTGCCAGCAACGTTGGGAGAGTTCACTATGGCTACACCTTC | CASNVGRVHYGYTF
TRBD2 | TRBJ2-3 | NA | TRBV11-1 | TGTGCCAGCAGCTTGGAGGGAGGGTTGGGAGATACGCAGTATTTT | CASSLEGGLGDTQYF
TRBD1 | TRBJ1-1 | NA | TRBV19 | TGTGCCAGTAGTCGGACAGGGTCCCGTTTTCTCACTGAAGCTTTCTTT | CASSRTGSRFLTEAFF
TRBD2 | TRBJ2-5 | NA | TRBV9 | TGTGCCAGCAGCCTTTCCACCCCGGGGTCTAGCGGGGGCCAAGAGACCCAGTACTTC | CASSLSTPGSSGGQETQYF
TRBD2 | TRBJ2-3 | NA | TRBV7-6 | TGTGCCAGCAGCTTAGTGACTAGCGGATACACAGATACGCAGTATTTT | CASSLVTSGYTDTQYF
NA | TRBJ1-6 | NA | TRBV7-2 | TGTGCCAGCAGCCTAAGAAATTCCAGACTGGGTCATAATTCACCCCTCCACTTT | CASSLRNSRLGHNSPLHF
NA | TRBJ1-4 | NA | TRBV6-5 | TGTGCCAGCAGTTACTCAGGGGGATCTAATGAAAAACTGTTTTTT | CASSYSGGSNEKLFF
NA | TRBJ1-5 | NA | TRBV19 | TGTGCCAGTAGTATAGGTTCTGGGGGAGGCCAGCCCCAGCATTTT | CASSIGSGGGQPQHF
NA | TRBJ2-1 | few | TRBV28 | TGTGCCAGCCGAGTCACCCTAGGGAAGGGGGGGAATGAGCAGTTCTTC | CASRVTLGKGGNEQFF
NA | TRBJ2-3 | NA | TRBV9 | TGTGCCAGCAGCGTAGGATCCGGGAGCACAGATACGCAGTATTTT | CASSVGSGSTDTQYF
NA | TRBJ1-5 | few | TRBV19 | TGTGCCAGTAGTACCCGGGAGAGCAATCAGCCCCAGCATTTT | CASSTRESNQPQHF
TRBD1 | TRBJ1-1 | NA | TRBV5-1 | TGCGCCAGCAGCTTGGCCCGGACAGGGAACACTGAAGCTTTCTTT | CASSLARTGNTEAFF
NA | TRBJ1-1 | NA | TRBV15 | TGTGCCACCAGCAGAGTGGGGGGGAACACTGAAGCTTTCTTT | CATSRVGGNTEAFF
TRBD1 | TRBJ1-4 | NA | TRBV9 | TGTGCCAGCAGCGTAGTGGGGACAGAAAATGAAAAACTGTTTTTT | CASSVVGTENEKLFF
NA | TRBJ2-6 | NA | TRBV19 | TGTGCCACGTCACGGAGTCCCCGCTCTGGGGCCAACGTCCTGACTTTC | CATSRSPRSGANVLTF
TRBD2 | TRBJ2-7 | NA | TRBV7-9 | TGTGCCAGCAGCCTCCTAGCGGGGGGTGACGAGCAGTACTTC | CASSLLAGGDEQYF
NA | TRBJ1-2 | few | TRBV30 | TGTGCCTGGAGTGTAGCGGGAGCTCACTATGGCTACACCTTC | CAWSVAGAHYGYTF
NA | TRBJ1-5 | NA | TRBV19 | TGTGCCAGTAGTATAGGAACGAGAGGCTATCAGCCCCAGCATTTT | CASSIGTRGYQPQHF
TRBD1 | TRBJ2-7 | NA | TRBV11-2 | TGTGCCAGCAGCCCCCAGACAGGGGGCTACGAGCAGTACTTC | CASSPQTGGYEQYF
NA | TRBJ1-2 | NA | TRBV6-1 | TGTGCCAGCAATCCCCGAGAGGTTAACTATGGCTACACCTTC | CASNPREVNYGYTF
TRBD2 | TRBJ2-7 | NA | TRBV7-2 | TGTGCCAGCAGCCCTATAGCGGGAATCCTCTCCTACGAGCAGTACTTC | CASSPIAGILSYEQYF
NA | TRBJ1-2 | NA | TRBV12-5 | TGTGCTAGTGGTTTGGCCACGCCTTACCCCCGGGGTACGGGCTATGGCTACACCTTC | CASGLATPYPRGTGYGYTF
TRBD1 | TRBJ2-7 | NA | TRBV7-2 | TGTGCCAGCAGCTTAGTACAGGGGGCATACGAGCAGTACTTC | CASSLVQGAYEQYF
NA | TRBJ1-4 | NA | TRBV7-9 | TGTGCCAGCAGCGAGGAGGGGTTTTGGAGTGAAAAACTGTTTTTT | CASSEEGFWSEKLFF
TRBD1 | TRBJ1-3 | NA | TRBV6-5 | TGTGCCAGCAGCCGACAGGGTCCCCCTGGAAACACCATATATTTT | CASSRQGPPGNTIYF
TRBD1 | TRBJ2-2 | NA | TRBV2 | TGTGCCAGCATGGACAGGGCGGACACCGGGGAGCTGTTTTTT | CASMDRADTGELFF
TRBD2 | TRBJ2-7 | NA | TRBV7-2 | TGTGCCAGCAGCCAGACTAGCGGGCATTACGAGCAGTACTTC | CASSQTSGHYEQYF
TRBD1 | TRBJ2-7 | NA | TRBV19 | TGTGCCAGTAGTAGTATGGACAGGGGAGACGAGCAGTACTTC | CASSSMDRGDEQYF
TRBD2 | TRBJ2-7 | NA | TRBV5-4 | TGTGCCAGCAGCTTTTCGGCTAGCGGGAGCCACGAGCAGTACTTC | CASSFSASGSHEQYF
NA | TRBJ2-3 | NA | TRBV4-1 | TGCGCCAGCAGCCAAGTTACTGTCGACACAGACACGCAGTATTTT | CASSQVTVDTDTQYF
TRBD2 | TRBJ2-3 | NA | TRBV28 | TGTGCCAGCAGCGCTTCTAGCGGGGGGTGGGATACGCAGTATTTT | CASSASSGGWDTQYF
NA | TRBJ1-1 | NA | TRBV7-3 | TGTGCCAGCAGCTTTTCAGTGAACACTGAAGCTTTCTTT | CASSFSVNTEAFF
NA | TRBJ1-3 | once | TRBV15 | TGTGCCACCAGCGGCCCGGACGACAGTTTCTCTGGAAACACCATATATTTT | CATSGPDDSFSGNTIYF
TRBD1 | TRBJ2-3 | NA | TRBV30 | TGTGCCTGGAGTGTACAGATGACAGGGCGGGATACGCAGTATTTT | CAWSVQMTGRDTQYF
NA | TRBJ1-2 | NA | TRBV7-2 | TGTGCCAGCAGCTTAGCGCCTGGTCCGGGGTCCTATGGCTACACCTTC | CASSLAPGPGSYGYTF
TRBD2 | TRBJ2-3 | NA | TRBV5-4 | TGTGCCAGCAGCTTGAAGGTAGCGGGGGGCCTTAGCACAGATACGCAGTATTTT | CASSLKVAGGLSTDTQYF